The source of this T cell receptor (beta chain) is a study of a mutant IDH1 vaccine in newly diagnosed glioma. As for the study in general: The treated population exhibited a male proportion of approximately 62%, a female proportion of about 38%, and a mean age of around 40 years.

Time point indicated: week 23, last vaccination. All doses held 300 ug of mutant IDH1 20-mer peptide, with topical imiquimod. Trimming removed 4 bases at V and 3 bases at J, with 19 bases between. The CDR3 has 17 amino acids. CDR1 SGDLS and CDR2 YYNGEE come from the germline V gene. The assay was immunoSEQ multiplex PCR, and TCRdb's table has in-frame clones only and misses some. The repertoire holds over 45,000 clones, with about 80% as singletons. As concerns this clone: Its antigen is undetermined.

This chain connects TRBV9 to TRBJ1-4; D is possibly TRBD1 (5 bases). The sequencing here drew on PBMCs, taken from a glioma patient whose treatment included an IDH1 peptide vaccine. The origin of this receptor is a man between 40 and 49 years old with glioma. CDR3 in DNA: TGTGCCAGCAGCTCTTCCCCTGGGGGGACCCCTAATGAAAAACTGTTTTTT. As protein: CASSSSPGGTPNEKLFF.